This entry lists 14 T cell receptor beta chains sequenced from one sample in a study of T cell responses to AZD1222 COVID-19 vaccine. Sequencing was performed with immunoSEQ multiplex PCR; in TCRdb, only in-frame clones are kept and a portion is missing. The sample holds around 170,000 clones, approximately 89% seen once. The sequences come from peripheral blood, collected on day 0 of AZD1222 vaccination. The receptors originated from an adult in good health.

This rearrangement joins TRBV21-1 to TRBJ2-7; the table's D gene call, TRBD2, was not cross checked with the DNA. TRBV21-1 is termed a pseudogene. The CDR3 spans 18 residues. The CDR3 DNA reads as TGTGCCAGCAGCAAAGGGGGACTAGCGGGAGGGCCTTGTAGGGAGCAGTACTTC. Amino acids: CASSKGGLAGGPCREQYF.

The table lists this clone with a count of one. The chain has TRBV12-5 and TRBJ2-5; 7 positions match TRBD2. The CDR3 runs 13 residues. V gave up 5 bases and J gave up 13 bases; unmatched junction bases: 13. Germline CDR1 LGHNT, CDR2 FRNRAP. CDR3 sequence: CASGQGTGEGLYF. The CDR3 nucleotides are TGTGCTAGTGGTCAAGGAACGGGGGAGGGGTTGTACTTC. The full variable domain, completed using reference TRBV12-5 and TRBJ2-5, is DARVTQTPRHKVTEMGQEVTMRCQPILGHNTVFWYRQTMMQGLELLAYFRNRAPLDDSGMPKDRFSAEMPDATLATLKIQPSEPRDSAVYFCASGQGTGEGLYFGPGTRLLVL.

The J gene is TRBJ2-3, the V gene TRBV5-1; D is tentatively TRBD1 or TRBD2 (5 bases each). This CDR3 is built from 14 residues. Per germline, CDR1 SGHRS and CDR2 YFSETQ. The ends were cut back, 3 bases at V and 4 bases at J, with 12 bases in the middle. The CDR3 DNA follows: TGCGCCAGCAGCTCAACCGGGGCCTCAGATACGCAGTATTTT. Translation gives CASSSTGASDTQYF.

The V gene is TRBV6-6, the J gene TRBJ2-7; 11 bases match TRBD2. The CDR3 spans 14 residues. The ends lost 4 bases at V and 3 bases at J; junction bases unmatched: 2. In germline, CDR1 is MNHNY, CDR2 SVGAGI (reference sequence). The CDR3: CASSSGTSGYEQYF. The CDR3 DNA sequence: TGTGCCAGCAGTTCCGGGACTAGCGGCTACGAGCAGTACTTC.

The chain combines TRBV24-1 with TRBJ2-1; the D gene could be TRBD1 or TRBD2 (6 bases each). Trimming left V 7 bases short and J 8 bases short, with 26 bases between. The CDR3 loop spans 17 amino acids. Germline CDR1 is KGHDR and CDR2 is SFDVKD. The CDR3 region has the DNA TGTGCCACCAGGATGGGGGCGAGCGGGTCATTGGTGGATGAGCAGTTCTTC. Amino acid sequence: CATRMGASGSLVDEQFF.

CDR3 sequence: CASSQGPLAGYGYTF. The CDR3 nucleotides read TGCGCCAGCAGCCAAGGCCCCCTGGCGGGCTATGGCTACACCTTC. The V gene is TRBV4-1, the J gene TRBJ1-2, with D unclear. V lost 1 base, J lost 4 bases, and 13 bases lay in between. CDR1 MGHRA and CDR2 YSYEKL come from the germline V gene. This CDR3 contains 15 residues.

V and J are TRBV30 and TRBJ1-4; no clear D gene. V shed 2 bases and J shed 8 bases, with 9 bases lying between them. This CDR3 contains 12 residues. From germline, CDR1 is GTSNPN and CDR2 SVGIG (reference sequence). This chain's CDR3 is CAWSSIGEKLFF. The DNA for the CDR3 is TGTGCCTGGAGTTCCATTGGAGAAAAACTGTTTTTT.

The genes are TRBV18 and TRBJ1-2, with D perhaps TRBD1 (6 bases). The CDR3 spans 13 residues. CDR1 and CDR2 from the germline V gene are KGHSH and LQKENI. V was shortened by 3 bases and J by 6 bases, with 11 bases between the two germline ends. CDR3 sequence: CASSPGEGDGYTF. The CDR3 nucleotides read TGTGCCAGCTCACCGGGAGAGGGGGATGGCTACACCTTC. Together with reference TRBV18 and TRBJ1-2, the CDR3 gives the full variable domain: NAGVMQNPRHLVRRRGQEARLRCSPMKGHSHVYWYRQLPEEGLKFMVYLQKENIIDESGMPKERFSAEFPKEGPSILRIQQVVRGDSAAYFCASSPGEGDGYTFGSGTRLTVV.

This chain uses TRBV19 with TRBJ1-5; D is unresolved. V was trimmed by 3 bases and J by 6 bases, leaving 15 bases between them. The CDR3 extends over 15 amino acids. From germline, CDR1 is LNHDA and CDR2 SQIVND (reference sequence). The CDR3 reads CASSMGLMAGQPQHF. The CDR3 DNA reads as TGTGCCAGTAGTATGGGTCTGATGGCGGGTCAGCCCCAGCATTTT.

The J gene is TRBJ1-6, the V gene TRBV11-3; D is unclear. V was pared by 1 base and J by 7 bases, with 8 bases between. Germline CDR1 SGHNT, CDR2 YENEEA. CDR3 size: 14 residues. The CDR3 protein is CASSLGRSNSPLHF. The DNA for the CDR3 is TGTGCCAGCAGCTTAGGGCGATCGAATTCACCCCTCCACTTT.

J is TRBJ2-2 and V is TRBV19; 10 nucleotides match TRBD1. This CDR3 has 13 amino acids. Germline V gives CDR1 LNHDA, CDR2 SQIVND (reference sequence). V dropped 6 bases and J dropped 6; count of bases not matched to a gene: 1. The CDR3 loop reads CASSDRGPGELFF. As DNA, the CDR3 is TGTGCCAGTAGCGACAGGGGGCCCGGGGAGCTGTTTTTT.

The genes are TRBV7-9 and TRBJ1-6, with TRBD1 matching 8 bases. The germline gives CDR1 SEHNR, CDR2 FQNEAQ (reference sequence). The CDR3 spans 15 residues. The junction had 8 bases not matched to a gene; V was cut back by 3 bases and J by 10 bases. This CDR3 is CASSLAGQVFSPLHF. Written as DNA, the CDR3 is TGTGCCAGCAGCTTGGCGGGACAGGTTTTCTCACCCCTCCACTTT.

This chain's CDR3 is CASSLFGGAEAFF. CDR3 nucleotide sequence: TGTGCCAGCAGTTTGTTCGGGGGGGCTGAAGCTTTCTTT. The chain combines TRBV28 with TRBJ1-1; D may be TRBD1 (5 bases). CDR3 length: 13 amino acids. V was cut by 3 bases and J by 6 bases, with 11 bases left in between. Germline-derived CDR1 and CDR2 are MDHEN and SYDVKM.

The chain uses TRBV5-1 and TRBJ1-2, with a possible D match to TRBD1 (5 bases). From germline, CDR1 is SGHRS and CDR2 YFSETQ. Between the trimmed V and J ends, which lost 3 bases and 1 base, there was a span of 13 bases. The CDR3 has 15 amino acids. The CDR3 is CASSWGRVSNYGYTF. CDR3 nucleotide sequence: TGCGCCAGCAGCTGGGGCCGGGTGAGTAACTATGGCTACACCTTC.